The source of this T cell receptor (beta chain) is a study of somatic mutations in cytotoxic T cells in rheumatoid arthritis. Study at large: Nearly 100% purity was obtained when some V beta antibody-stained T-cell populations were flow-sorted; these included V beta1+ cells sequenced for TCRB.

Using positive magnetic bead selection on an AutoMACS, CD4+ and CD8+ cells were isolated, after which their purity was checked by flow cytometry. Original handling: Published virus-specific TCRB sequences were rarely matched by patient CD8+ clones larger than 1%. Method: immunoSEQ multiplex PCR; TCRdb's copy keeps in-frame clones and lacks some. V and J calls and clone size come straight from that table; D and trimming were deduced from the DNA. Of about 7,400 clones listed, approximately 90% are singletons. General study points: The modest underrepresentation of TRBV07 observed in rheumatoid arthritis patients was not subjected to multiple-comparison adjustment.

V was clipped by 0 bases and J by 2 bases; unmatched bases: 3. The CDR3 loop spans 15 amino acids. The germline CDR1 and CDR2 sequences are SNHLY and FYNNEI. Concerning this clone: Its antigen is still unknown.

The V gene is TRBV2, the J gene TRBJ2-7; TRBD1 matches 8 bases. This receptor was identified in a man in his forties with rheumatoid arthritis. Sequencing was performed on CD8+ T cells sorted from blood. CDR3 region: CASSEAPTGAYEQYF. In DNA form, the CDR3 reads TGTGCCAGCAGTGAAGCGCCGACAGGGGCCTACGAGCAGTACTTC.